The 5 T cell receptor beta chains listed next were all sequenced from one sample in a study of T cells in Graves' hyperthyroidism and ophthalmopathy. Authors of the study amplified TCR beta CDR3 regions from RNA transcripts. TCR CDR3 regions were first amplified by RT-PCR with HTBI primers. MiXCR, run by TCRdb on the multiplex PCR reads, gives a single entry per CDR3 protein. The data hold fewer than 750,000 distinct CDR3 sequences, with just over 45% observed a single time. Sequencing was done on a sample of peripheral blood or thyroid tissue (not recorded which). All receptors derive from a young woman with Graves' hyperthyroidism.

In the case of this clonotype: This likely comes from a read error, as the CDR3 has no conserved phenylalanine or tryptophan at its end. No DNA is shown, since the ends of the CDR3 on it are uncertain; the CDR3 is the one TCRdb lists. V usage is TRBV6-1 and J usage is TRBJ1-1. The CDR3 totals 8 residues, both ends included. The germline V gene encodes CDR1 MNHNS and CDR2 SASEGT. This chain's CDR3 is CASSERHD.

The J gene is TRBJ2-5, the V gene TRBV7-3, with D maybe TRBD2 (6 bases). Per the germline V gene, CDR1 is SGHTA and CDR2 is FQGTGA. Trimming left V 5 bases short and J 9 bases short, with 22 bases between. The length of the CDR3 is 15 residues. This CDR3 reads CASSQSGGMGQPQYF. CDR3 in DNA: TGTGCCAGCAGCCAAAGTGGGGGGATGGGTCAGCCCCAGTACTTC.

This clonotype was picked up many times. The chain combines TRBV27 with TRBJ1-5, with D maybe TRBD1 (6 bases). V was clipped by 4 bases and J by 4 bases, with 17 bases between them. The CDR3 loop spans 16 amino acids. Per germline, CDR1 MNHEY and CDR2 SMNVEV (reference sequence). The CDR3 here is CASSSVRCRGNQPQHF. In nucleotides, the CDR3 is TGTGCCAGCAGTTCCGTTAGGTGCAGGGGTAATCAGCCCCAGCATTTT.

This clonotype has ten or more counts. The V call is TRBV29-1, the J call TRBJ1-4; 8 nucleotides line up with TRBD1. Per the germline V gene, CDR1 is SQVTM and CDR2 is ANQGSEA. This CDR3 spans 15 amino acids. V lost 4 bases and J lost 5; bases outside the gene matches: 9. This chain's CDR3 is CSVGEKGQANEKLFF. The CDR3, as DNA: TGCAGCGTTGGGGAGAAGGGACAGGCGAATGAAAAACTGTTTTTT.

The chain carries TRBV3-1 and TRBJ1-1; D possibly corresponds to TRBD1 (5 bases). The CDR3 runs 15 residues. The germline gives CDR1 LGHDT, CDR2 YNNKEL (reference sequence). Deletions cut 1 base from V and 5 bases from J, with 14 bases between. DNA of the CDR3: TGTGCCAGCAGCCAAGGTGCAGGGAAGTGGACTGAAGCTTTCTTT. It codes for CASSQGAGKWTEAFF.